One and the same sample provided the 30 T cell receptor beta chains below, sequenced in a study of blood T cell repertoires in COVID-19. Profiling relied on immunoSEQ multiplex PCR, and the TCRdb table lists in-frame clones only, not all of them. The table has about 300,000 clones, just under 90% seen once; the top ten hold roughly 1.9%. Material: peripheral blood. These receptors were obtained from a woman aged 25 to 39 with COVID-19, enrolled during active disease.

This chain joins TRBV30 and TRBJ1-5; possible D gene TRBD1, 5 bases. Trimming stripped 2 bases from V and 5 bases from J, with 10 bases between. Germline values: CDR1 GTSNPN, CDR2 SVGIG (reference sequence). The CDR3 spans 13 residues. CDR3 sequence: CAWSSGSYQPQHF. CDR3 DNA sequence: TGTGCCTGGAGTTCAGGGTCGTATCAGCCCCAGCATTTT.

The chain couples TRBV27 to TRBJ1-1; D gene unclear. Deletions cut 6 bases from V and 7 bases from J, with 15 bases between. Germline lookup yields CDR1 MNHEY and CDR2 SMNVEV (reference sequence). CDR3 length: 13 residues. CDR3 sequence (DNA): TGTGCCAGCAGCGCAATCGGTGATAGTGAAGCTTTCTTT. Translation: CASSAIGDSEAFF.

V is TRBV29-1 and J is TRBJ1-2; D gene ambiguous. Germline CDR1 is SQVTM and CDR2 is ANQGSEA. With 8 bases removed from V and 7 bases from J, the gap between germline ends came to 17 bases. This CDR3 has 12 residues. This chain's CDR3 is CSIPARQRGYTF. CDR3 coding DNA: TGCAGCATACCCGCCCGACAACGTGGCTACACCTTC.

The chain is built from TRBV16 and TRBJ1-5; D remains unclear. The V end was cut by 2 bases, the J end by 0 bases, with 5 bases between. Germline CDR1 and CDR2: KGHSY and FQNENV. This CDR3 has 14 amino acids. The CDR3 region is CASSQLYSNQPQHF. CDR3 nucleotides: TGTGCCAGCAGCCAACTGTATAGCAATCAGCCCCAGCATTTT.

The DNA for the CDR3 is TGTGCCAGCAGCCAATCGGCGGGGGAGATTTACAATGAGCAGTTCTTC. Protein sequence: CASSQSAGEIYNEQFF. The J gene is TRBJ2-1, the V gene TRBV4-2, with 7 positions matching TRBD2. Germline assignment: CDR1 LGHNA and CDR2 YNFKEQ. The CDR3 covers 16 residues. V lost 2 bases to trimming and J lost 4 bases; unmatched junction nucleotides: 8.

CDR3 DNA sequence: TGTGCCAGCAGTACAAGCGGAGGACAGCTCTATGGCTACACCTTC. Translation: CASSTSGGQLYGYTF. The rearrangement uses TRBV6-5 and TRBJ1-2, with D possibly TRBD1 on 6 matching bases. Trimming took off 5 bases at V and 4 bases at J, with 17 bases between the two ends. Germline V gene lookup returns CDR1 MNHEY and CDR2 SVGAGI. The CDR3 has 15 amino acids.

This chain joins TRBV9 and TRBJ2-2; D gene uncertain. Per the germline V gene, CDR1 is SGDLS and CDR2 is YYNGEE. The CDR3 runs to 13 residues. V was cut by 2 bases and J by 7 bases, with 9 bases left in between. The CDR3 here is CASSVTLDGELFF. In nucleotides, the CDR3 is TGTGCCAGCAGCGTGACTTTAGACGGGGAGCTGTTTTTT.

The genes are TRBV28 and TRBJ1-1; D unclear. The CDR3 covers 16 residues. Trimming stripped 2 bases from V and 0 bases from J, with 13 bases between. Germline loops: CDR1 MDHEN, CDR2 SYDVKM. In DNA form, the CDR3 reads TGTGCCAGCAGTTTAAATTTGCAGGCGTTGAACACTGAAGCTTTCTTT. Protein sequence: CASSLNLQALNTEAFF.

The genes are TRBV12-3 or TRBV12-4 and TRBJ2-7; TRBD1 is a possible D gene (5 bases). There are 13 residues in the CDR3. Trimming left V 6 bases short and J 3 bases short, with 12 bases between. The CDR3 nucleotides read TGTGCCAGCAGCATGACAGAGATCTACGAGCAGTACTTC. This codes for CASSMTEIYEQYF.

The V and J genes are TRBV18 and TRBJ2-7, with 7 bases matching TRBD2. The J segment lost 3 bases and the V segment lost 3 bases, leaving 8 bases of the junction unmatched. CDR3 size: 15 residues. Looked up from germline, CDR1 is KGHSH and CDR2 is LQKENI. This CDR3 reads CASSPNIRDYYEQYF. CDR3 DNA sequence: TGTGCCAGCTCACCGAACATCCGGGACTACTACGAGCAGTACTTC. Supplemented by reference TRBV18 and TRBJ2-7, the full variable domain reads NAGVMQNPRHLVRRRGQEARLRCSPMKGHSHVYWYRQLPEEGLKFMVYLQKENIIDESGMPKERFSAEFPKEGPSILRIQQVVRGDSAAYFCASSPNIRDYYEQYFGPGTRLTVT.

The chain links TRBV5-5 to TRBJ2-7, with TRBD1 as a possible D gene (6 bases). The CDR3 runs to 14 residues. CDR1 is SGHKS, CDR2 YYEKEE, per germline (reference sequence). With 3 bases removed from V and 0 bases from J, the gap between germline ends came to 10 bases. CDR3 nucleotides: TGTGCCAGCAGCTACAGACAGGACTCCTACGAGCAGTACTTC. This translates into CASSYRQDSYEQYF. Drawing the rest from reference TRBV5-5 and TRBJ2-7, the complete variable domain is DAGVTQSPTHLIKTRGQQVTLRCSPISGHKSVSWYQQVLGQGPQFIFQYYEKEERGRGNFPDRFSARQFPNYSSELNVNALLLGDSALYLCASSYRQDSYEQYFGPGTRLTVT.

This chain links TRBV10-3 with TRBJ1-2, with D possibly TRBD1 on 5 matching bases. The CDR3 is 13 amino acids. The germline CDR1 and CDR2 sequences are ENHRY and SYGVKD. V dropped 3 bases and J dropped 5 bases, with 10 bases sitting between them. The CDR3 coding sequence is TGTGCCATCAGTGACGACAGAAGGTATGGCTACACCTTC. The encoded protein is CAISDDRRYGYTF.

The V call is TRBV7-2, the J call TRBJ1-2; 8 bases match TRBD1. The junction had 11 bases not matched to a gene; V was cut back by 7 bases and J by 4 bases. The germline gives CDR1 SGHTA, CDR2 FQGNSA. CDR3 length: 15 residues. The chain's CDR3 is CASTLWQGAIYGYTF. CDR3 nucleotide sequence: TGTGCCAGCACCCTTTGGCAGGGGGCGATCTATGGCTACACCTTC.

The chain employs TRBV27 and TRBJ1-1; 7 bases map to TRBD1. The length of the CDR3 is 15 residues. The V gene end was trimmed by 10 bases and the J gene end by 3 bases; junction bases not matched to a gene: 14. The germline V gene has CDR1 MNHEY and CDR2 SMNVEV (reference sequence). CDR3 bases: TGTGCCACTCAGGACAGGCTAGAAGTGCACACTGAAGCTTTCTTT. This gives the protein CATQDRLEVHTEAFF.

The chain employs TRBV30 and TRBJ1-4; tentative D call: TRBD1 (6 bases). Trimming cost V 3 bases and J 7 bases, with 18 bases left between them. CDR3 length: 15 amino acids. Germline CDR1 and CDR2: GTSNPN and SVGIG (reference sequence). CDR3 protein: CAWSTNPGAGEKLFF. The CDR3, as DNA: TGTGCCTGGAGCACCAACCCAGGGGCCGGTGAAAAACTGTTTTTT. The whole variable domain, filled in from reference TRBV30 and TRBJ1-4, reads SQTIHQWPATLVQPVGSPLSLECTVEGTSNPNLYWYRQAAGRGLQLLFYSVGIGQISSEVPQNLSASRPQDRQFILSSKKLLLSDSGFYLCAWSTNPGAGEKLFFGSGTQLSVL.

The chain is built from TRBV28 and TRBJ2-1; 12 positions match TRBD1. CDR1 and CDR2 from the germline V gene are MDHEN and SYDVKM. V was pared by 6 bases and J by 8 bases, with 8 bases of the junction left unmatched. The CDR3 has 15 residues. CDR3 region: CASRAGTGGEYEQFF. The CDR3 coding sequence is TGTGCCAGCAGGGCCGGGACAGGGGGCGAGTATGAGCAGTTCTTC.

The genes are TRBV19 and TRBJ1-1; 10 bases are a match to TRBD1. Looked up from germline, CDR1 is LNHDA and CDR2 is SQIVND (reference sequence). Trimming cost V 9 bases and J 5 bases; bases outside gene matches: 6. The CDR3 loop spans 13 amino acids. The CDR3 DNA follows: TGTGCCAGCAGGACAGGGGGTAGTACTGAAGCTTTCTTT. This encodes CASRTGGSTEAFF.

The chain links TRBV21-1 to TRBJ2-7; TRBD1 is the table's D call, not checked against the DNA. TRBV21-1 is recorded as a pseudogene. The CDR3 spans 17 residues. In DNA, the CDR3 is TGTGCCAGCAGCACCAACTTTCCGACAGTACCAGTCTACGAGCAGTACTTC. Encoded protein: CASSTNFPTVPVYEQYF.

The chain links TRBV28 to TRBJ1-1, with a weak D call TRBD1 (5 bases). This CDR3 comprises 14 residues. Germline CDR1 MDHEN, CDR2 SYDVKM. With 2 bases removed from V and 4 bases from J, the gap between germline ends came to 11 bases. CDR3 residues: CASSLRGKSTEAFF. Here the CDR3 DNA reads TGTGCCAGCAGTTTAAGGGGAAAGAGCACTGAAGCTTTCTTT.

J is TRBJ2-7 and V is TRBV15, with TRBD1 identical over 7 bases. The CDR3 length is 13 residues. V was pared by 4 bases and J by 5 bases, with 5 bases of the junction left unmatched. Germline CDR1 LNHNV, CDR2 YYDKDF (reference sequence). Here the CDR3 DNA reads TGTGCCACCAGCACGACAGGGTTACACGAGCAGTACTTC. It translates to CATSTTGLHEQYF.

The chain recombines TRBV7-3 with TRBJ1-1; perhaps TRBD1 as D (6 bases). This CDR3 region has 14 residues. CDR1 is SGHTA, CDR2 FQGTGA, per germline. V lost 1 base to trimming and J lost 8 bases, with 14 bases between them. As DNA, the CDR3 is TGTGCCAGCAGCTTAATGGCCGAGGGGACAGAAGCTTTCTTT. It translates to CASSLMAEGTEAFF.

The J gene is TRBJ1-4, the V gene TRBV28; D gene uncertain. Trimming shortened V by 6 bases and J by 7 bases, and 12 bases separated the two germline ends. This CDR3 is 13 amino acids long. Germline CDR1 reads MDHEN; CDR2 reads SYDVKM. The DNA of the CDR3 is TGTGCCAGCAGCACCCCAGGAATTGAAAAACTGTTTTTT. Protein product: CASSTPGIEKLFF. Full variable domain (rest looked up from reference TRBV28 and TRBJ1-4): DVKVTQSSRYLVKRTGEKVFLECVQDMDHENMFWYRQDPGLGLRLIYFSYDVKMKEKGDIPEGYSVSREKKERFSLILESASTNQTSMYLCASSTPGIEKLFFGSGTQLSVL.

The chain links TRBV10-3 to TRBJ1-5; D remains unclear. In germline, CDR1 is ENHRY, CDR2 SYGVKD. The CDR3 totals 12 residues. The CDR3 here is CAISTENQPQHF. The CDR3 nucleotides are TGTGCGATTAGCACGGAGAATCAGCCCCAGCATTTT.

The chain employs TRBV2 and TRBJ1-1; D unresolved. The CDR3 spans 15 residues. Trimming cost V 3 bases and J 1 base, with 12 bases left between them. Looked up from germline, CDR1 is SNHLY and CDR2 is FYNNEI. This CDR3 reads CASSEWEATNTEAFF. CDR3 sequence (DNA): TGTGCCAGCAGTGAGTGGGAGGCGACGAACACTGAAGCTTTCTTT.

The V gene is TRBV29-1, the J gene TRBJ1-2; tentatively, D is TRBD1 (5 bases). CDR3 size: 11 residues. In germline, CDR1 is SQVTM, CDR2 ANQGSEA. Trimming pared 5 bases from V and 4 bases from J, leaving 8 bases between. CDR3 amino acids: CSVYGGYGYTF. The CDR3 bases are TGCAGCGTTTACGGGGGCTATGGCTACACCTTC.

The genes are TRBV4-1 and TRBJ2-2, with 7 bases aligning to TRBD1. The CDR3 contains 15 residues. V trimming: 5 bases; J trimming: 5 bases; junction bases outside the gene matches: 8. Germline CDR1 MGHRA, CDR2 YSYEKL. CDR3 region: CASSSSDRRTGELFF. Here the CDR3 DNA reads TGCGCCAGCAGCTCATCGGACAGGAGGACCGGGGAGCTGTTTTTT.

The table lists this clone with many counts. The chain joins TRBV6-4 to TRBJ1-6; 8 nucleotides line up with TRBD1. J gave up 6 bases and V 3 bases, and 1 base lay outside the gene matches. There are 14 residues in the CDR3. Looked up from germline, CDR1 is MRHNA and CDR2 is SNTAGT. CDR3 bases: TGTGCCAGCAGTGAGGGACAGGCTAATTCACCCCTCCACTTT. Translated: CASSEGQANSPLHF.

The gene calls are TRBV6-5 and TRBJ1-6; 7 bases line up with TRBD1. This CDR3 contains 15 residues. The germline CDR1 and CDR2 sequences are MNHEY and SVGAGI. V shed 0 bases, J shed 6 bases, and the junction held 2 bases outside the gene matches. CDR3 in DNA: TGTGCCAGCAGTTACTCTGGGACAGCTAATTCACCCCTCCACTTT. As protein: CASSYSGTANSPLHF.

The V and J genes are TRBV6-2 or TRBV6-3 and TRBJ1-5; D remains unclear. The V end was cut by 4 bases, the J end by 4 bases, with 8 bases between. This CDR3 is 13 amino acids long. Germline V lookup: CDR1 MNHEY, CDR2 SVGEGT. CDR3 amino acids: CASSSLGNQPQHF. Written as DNA, the CDR3 is TGTGCCAGCAGTTCTCTAGGAAATCAGCCCCAGCATTTT.

This CDR3 is CASSLEALRSGNTIYF. CDR3 in DNA: TGTGCCAGCAGCTTAGAAGCGCTGCGCTCTGGAAACACCATATATTTT. The V gene is TRBV5-6, the J gene TRBJ1-3; D is ambiguous. The V end was cut by 2 bases, the J end by 0 bases, with 12 bases between. The V gene's germline CDR1 is SGHDT and CDR2 YYEEEE. This CDR3 is built from 16 residues.